The rows below give T cell receptor beta chains drawn from one sample of a study of naive and memory T cell subsets. One entry per CDR3 protein results from TCRdb running MiXCR on the UMI-ligation and nested PCR reads. The repertoire consists of roughly 80,000 distinct CDR3 sequences, with approximately 10% occurring once and the leading ten covering less than 1.5%. Sequences were obtained from naive CD8+ T cells from blood. Receptor source: a human donor in good health. CDR3s include the opening cysteine and the closing phenylalanine or tryptophan. A D gene is named only where the DNA matches it firmly. Clone size is not always given. Where it is, it says once, few, many or a class for expanded clones.

d_gene,v_gene,abundance,j_gene,CDR3aa,CDR3nt
-,TRBV9,few,TRBJ1-2,CASSELYGYTF,TGTGCCAGCAGCGAACTGTATGGCTACACCTTC
-,TRBV4-2,few,TRBJ2-7,CASSPRDSMRNEQYF,TGTGCCAGCAGCCCCCGGGACTCGATGAGGAACGAGCAGTACTTC
TRBD2,TRBV6-2/TRBV6-3,-,TRBJ2-7,CASSYSRRGTSGTYEQYF,TGTGCCAGCAGTTACTCGAGGCGTGGGACTAGCGGGACCTACGAGCAGTACTTC
TRBD1,TRBV5-6,many,TRBJ2-7,CASQWGQGMYEQYF,TGTGCCAGTCAATGGGGACAGGGGATGTACGAGCAGTACTTC
TRBD2,TRBV6-5,many,TRBJ2-3,CASSYGGGSTDTQYF,TGTGCCAGCAGTTACGGCGGGGGGAGCACAGATACGCAGTATTTT
-,TRBV28,many,TRBJ2-3,CASISDRSDPGTQYF,TGTGCCAGCATTTCCGACCGATCGGATCCTGGGACGCAGTATTTT
TRBD1,TRBV12-3/TRBV12-4,-,TRBJ1-2,CASSLGTVNGYTF,TGTGCCAGCAGTCTCGGGACAGTAAATGGCTACACCTTC
-,TRBV12-2,many,TRBJ2-7,CASRSPPGTRAYEQYF,TGTGCAAGTCGCTCCCCGCCCGGGACGAGGGCCTACGAGCAGTACTTC
-,TRBV2,-,TRBJ2-5,CASIEGKETQYF,TGTGCCAGCATAGAGGGTAAAGAGACCCAGTACTTC
TRBD2,TRBV4-3,-,TRBJ2-7,CASSQDAGEGEQYF,TGCGCCAGCAGCCAAGACGCGGGAGAGGGGGAGCAGTACTTC
-,TRBV6-5,many,TRBJ1-4,CASSPLGGDGEKLFF,TGTGCCAGCAGCCCCCTCGGGGGCGATGGTGAAAAACTGTTTTTT
TRBD1,TRBV28,few,TRBJ2-5,CASSSDRAGETQYF,TGTGCCAGCAGTTCGGACAGGGCGGGGGAGACCCAGTACTTC
TRBD2,TRBV20-1,-,TRBJ2-7,CSARETSGRSYEQYF,TGCAGTGCTAGAGAGACTAGCGGGCGCTCCTACGAGCAGTACTTC
-,TRBV6-2/TRBV6-3,few,TRBJ2-1,CASSLGTRDEQFF,TGTGCCAGCAGTCTTGGGACAAGAGACGAGCAGTTCTTC
TRBD2,TRBV4-1,few,TRBJ2-2,CASSQEYEREIGFTGELFF,TGCGCCAGCAGCCAAGAGTACGAGCGGGAGATCGGTTTCACCGGGGAGCTGTTTTTT
-,TRBV19,many,TRBJ2-1,CASSIVARNEQFF,TGTGCCAGTAGTATAGTGGCGCGGAATGAGCAGTTCTTC
TRBD1,TRBV7-8,few,TRBJ2-1,CASSLGQGQYNEQFF,TGTGCCAGCAGCCTTGGACAGGGGCAGTACAATGAGCAGTTCTTC
TRBD1,TRBV7-9,few,TRBJ1-4,CASSPSTGSAGKLFF,TGTGCCAGCAGCCCCTCGACAGGGTCGGCTGGAAAACTGTTTTTT
-,TRBV2,-,TRBJ1-5,CASRTGNQPQHF,TGTGCCAGCAGGACGGGCAATCAGCCCCAGCATTTT